These 21 T cell receptor beta chains originate from one sample sequenced in a study of post-analysis software for immune sequencing data. Study-wide points: TRBV5-6, TRBV5-1 and TRBV20-1 belonged to a set of about 5 TRBV segments that were more frequent in patients than controls.

Prepared TCR beta cDNA libraries contained unique molecular identifiers. Using its own MiXCR run on the PCR reads, TCRdb lists one record per CDR3 protein. The repertoire has roughly 670,000 distinct CDR3 sequences, around 64% of them found once; the top ten carry around 11%. Their antigens are not known. Sequenced material: blood. The source is a girl aged 2 to 9 with multiple sclerosis.

This rearrangement joins TRBV28 to TRBJ2-7; 10 positions agree with TRBD1. CDR1 and CDR2 from the germline V gene are MDHEN and SYDVKM. The CDR3 has 13 residues. The trim removed 4 bases at V and 7 bases at J, leaving 4 bases unmatched. The CDR3 region is CASSSWTGGEQYF. CDR3 bases: TGTGCCAGCAGTTCCTGGACAGGGGGAGAGCAGTACTTC.

This clonotype has a handful of counts. The CDR3 reads CATSSQKAGGNTDTQYF. In DNA, the CDR3 is TGTGCCACCAGCAGTCAAAAGGCAGGGGGGAACACAGATACGCAGTATTTT. The gene calls are TRBV15 and TRBJ2-3, with a tentative D call TRBD1 (7 bases). From germline, CDR1 is LNHNV and CDR2 YYDKDF (reference sequence). V gave up 3 bases and J gave up 2 bases, with 18 bases separating them. There are 17 residues in the CDR3.

This clonotype was counted once. The junction differs from germline at one of its ends, possibly a read error. V and J are TRBV5-8 and TRBJ2-6; D perhaps matches TRBD1 (6 bases). Germline CDR1 SGHTS, CDR2 YDEGEE. This CDR3 region has 15 residues. Written as DNA, the CDR3 is TGTGCCAGCAGCTTTTCACAGTCAGGGGCCAACGTCCCGACTTTC. Protein product: CASSFSQSGANVPTF.

This clonotype has only a few counts. The chain carries TRBV6-2 or TRBV6-3 and TRBJ2-1; D might be TRBD1 (6 bases). CDR3 size: 16 residues. V was pared by 0 bases and J by 4 bases, with 13 bases between. Germline V gene lookup returns CDR1 MNHEY and CDR2 SVGEGT. This CDR3 reads CASSYSQGRGYNEQFF. CDR3 bases: TGTGCCAGCAGTTACTCACAGGGCCGGGGTTACAATGAGCAGTTCTTC.

A few counts support this clonotype. The chain combines TRBV11-3 with TRBJ1-2; 9 positions match TRBD1. There are 14 residues in the CDR3. V gave up 6 bases and J gave up 3 bases; unmatched junction bases: 5. Per the germline V gene, CDR1 is SGHNT and CDR2 is YENEEA. CDR3 in DNA: TGTGCCAGCAGTTCCGGGACAGGGTACTATGGCTACACCTTC. This codes for CASSSGTGYYGYTF.

The V call is TRBV7-9, the J call TRBJ2-3, with TRBD2 identical over 9 bases. The germline V gene encodes CDR1 SEHNR and CDR2 FQNEAQ (reference sequence). The CDR3 is made up of 16 amino acids. Germline trimming cut 5 bases from V and 1 base from J; bases unmatched to any gene: 7. The CDR3 sequence is CASSVLASGGTDTQYF. The CDR3 nucleotides are TGTGCCAGCAGCGTCCTTGCTAGCGGGGGCACAGATACGCAGTATTTT.

V gene TRBV24-1 combines with J gene TRBJ2-1; TRBD2 aligns across 12 bases. With 4 bases clipped from V and 6 bases from J, the junction kept 6 bases outside the gene matches. The CDR3 covers 16 residues. Germline loops: CDR1 KGHDR, CDR2 SFDVKD. The DNA for the CDR3 is TGTGCCACCAGTGACCCCGGGACTAGCGGGCCCAATGAGCAGTTCTTC. This gives the protein CATSDPGTSGPNEQFF.

The chain has TRBV27 and TRBJ2-1; 7 positions match TRBD1. The germline gives CDR1 MNHEY, CDR2 SMNVEV (reference sequence). The CDR3 extends over 14 amino acids. J gave up 3 bases and V 8 bases, and 7 bases lay outside the gene matches. The CDR3 loop is CASSGGSGYNEQFF. The CDR3 DNA follows: TGTGCCAGCTCAGGGGGTTCGGGCTACAATGAGCAGTTCTTC.

This clonotype was counted only a few times. The chain combines TRBV12-3 or TRBV12-4 with TRBJ1-2, with D tentatively TRBD1 (6 bases). Between the trimmed V and J ends, which lost 4 bases and 8 bases, there was a span of 14 bases. CDR3 length equals 13 residues. The CDR3 sequence is CASSWGRGGGYTF. The DNA of the CDR3 is TGTGCCAGCAGTTGGGGCAGGGGTGGAGGCTACACCTTC.

Turning to this clonotype: At one end the junction does not follow the germline gene, possibly because of a read error. The chain couples TRBV7-2 to TRBJ2-7; 8 bases are a match to TRBD2. Germline CDR1 reads SGHTA; CDR2 reads FQGNSA. The CDR3 sequence is 14 residues long. The CDR3 is CASSIAGTPYEQYF. CDR3 nucleotides: TGTGCCAGCAGCATAGCGGGGACCCCCTACGAGCAGTACTTC.

V gene TRBV28 combines with J gene TRBJ1-1, with D uncertain. V was clipped by 7 bases and J by 3 bases, with 12 bases between them. Germline V gives CDR1 MDHEN, CDR2 SYDVKM. There are 13 residues in the CDR3. CDR3 region: CASISDGDTEAFF. CDR3 nucleotides: TGTGCCAGCATTTCGGACGGGGACACTGAAGCTTTCTTT.

This clonotype was detected a few times. V is TRBV10-1 and J is TRBJ2-1, with D perhaps matching TRBD1 or TRBD2 (5 bases each). The V gene's germline CDR1 is WNHNN and CDR2 SYGVQD (reference sequence). This CDR3 comprises 15 residues. Trimming took 0 bases from V and 10 from J, leaving 16 bases between them. CDR3: CASSESQRGRGEQFF. The CDR3 DNA is TGCGCCAGCAGTGAGTCTCAGAGGGGCCGTGGGGAGCAGTTCTTC.

This clonotype was picked up one time. V gene TRBV9 combines with J gene TRBJ1-1; 9 nucleotides align to TRBD1. The V gene end was trimmed by 3 bases and the J gene end by 3 bases; junction bases not matched to a gene: 15. The germline V gene has CDR1 SGDLS and CDR2 YYNGEE. The CDR3 consists of 18 residues. CDR3 sequence (DNA): TGTGCCAGCAGCGCCTCGGGACAGGGTCTGGAAGGGTACACTGAAGCTTTCTTT. This codes for CASSASGQGLEGYTEAFF.

This clonotype has only a few counts. The chain employs TRBV7-2 and TRBJ1-2; D unclear. The CDR3 is 13 residues long. The germline gives CDR1 SGHTA, CDR2 FQGNSA. V dropped 0 bases and J dropped 5 bases, with 7 bases sitting between them. The CDR3 DNA follows: TGTGCCAGCAGCTTAGCAACAGATTATGGCTACACCTTC. It is translated as CASSLATDYGYTF.

CDR3 DNA sequence: TGTGCCAGCTCACCTCAGGGAGGGTACAGCAATCAGCCCCAGCATTTT. It specifies CASSPQGGYSNQPQHF. The gene calls are TRBV18 and TRBJ1-5, with D tentatively TRBD1 (5 bases). The germline V and J ends were trimmed by 3 bases and 1 base, with 13 bases remaining between them. From germline, CDR1 is KGHSH and CDR2 LQKENI. The CDR3 runs 16 residues.

V gene TRBV29-1 combines with J gene TRBJ2-4; D is unclear. This CDR3 spans 13 amino acids. Germline V gene lookup returns CDR1 SQVTM and CDR2 ANQGSEA. V shed 0 bases and J shed 13 bases, with 16 bases lying between them. The chain's CDR3 is CSVEDGEGYKQYF. The CDR3 region has the DNA TGCAGCGTTGAAGACGGCGAAGGCTACAAGCAGTACTTC.

This clonotype turned up a few times. The rearrangement joins TRBV27 to TRBJ2-2, with 7 bases fitting TRBD1. Trimming cost V 3 bases and J 5 bases; bases outside gene matches: 9. In germline, CDR1 is MNHEY, CDR2 SMNVEV (reference sequence). The CDR3 is 16 residues long. The CDR3 region is CASSLAPDRWTGELFF. Here the CDR3 DNA reads TGTGCCAGCAGTTTGGCCCCGGACAGGTGGACCGGGGAGCTGTTTTTT.

Only a few counts were recorded for this clonotype. The chain recombines TRBV6-6 with TRBJ1-4; D not certain. The CDR3 runs 12 residues. Per the germline V gene, CDR1 is MNHNY and CDR2 is SVGAGI (reference sequence). Between the trimmed V and J ends, which lost 10 bases and 8 bases, there was a span of 14 bases. The CDR3 sequence: CATSRGQEKLFF. In DNA, the CDR3 is TGTGCCACCTCTCGTGGGCAGGAAAAACTGTTTTTT.

This clonotype was counted a few times. The chain employs TRBV6-5 and TRBJ2-7, with a tentative D call TRBD1 (6 bases). The V end lost 8 bases, the J end lost 4 bases, and 18 bases lay between the germline ends. The CDR3 runs to 14 residues. Germline V gives CDR1 MNHEY, CDR2 SVGAGI. The CDR3 nucleotides read TGTGCCAGCCAGCTGGACAGAAAGGCGTACGAGCAGTACTTC. This codes for CASQLDRKAYEQYF.

This clonotype was counted many times. CDR3 loop: CSAGLAGMEYNEQFF. In DNA, the CDR3 is TGCAGTGCTGGGCTAGCGGGAATGGAATACAATGAGCAGTTCTTC. The genes are TRBV20-1 and TRBJ2-1, with 9 nucleotides matching TRBD2. Germline trimming cut 5 bases from V and 4 bases from J; bases unmatched to any gene: 9. Germline loops: CDR1 DFQATT, CDR2 SNEGSKA (reference sequence). The length of the CDR3 is 15 residues.

V is TRBV12-3 or TRBV12-4 and J is TRBJ2-3; 12 bases are a match to TRBD2. The CDR3 extends over 15 amino acids. J lost 3 bases, V lost 6 bases, and 4 bases had no gene match. This chain's CDR3 is CASRMTSGGTDTQYF. The CDR3 nucleotides are TGTGCCAGCAGGATGACTAGCGGGGGAACAGATACGCAGTATTTT.